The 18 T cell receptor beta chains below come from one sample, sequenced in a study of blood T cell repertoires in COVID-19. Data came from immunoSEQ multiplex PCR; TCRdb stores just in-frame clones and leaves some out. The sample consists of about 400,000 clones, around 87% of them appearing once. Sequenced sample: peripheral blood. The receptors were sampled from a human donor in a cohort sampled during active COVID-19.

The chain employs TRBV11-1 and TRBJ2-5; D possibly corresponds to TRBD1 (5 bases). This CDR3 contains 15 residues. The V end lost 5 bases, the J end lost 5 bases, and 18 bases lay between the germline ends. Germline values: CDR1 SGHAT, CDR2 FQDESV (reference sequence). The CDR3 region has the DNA TGTGCCAGCAGCCCCACTAAAGGGGAAGTGGAGACCCAGTACTTC. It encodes CASSPTKGEVETQYF.

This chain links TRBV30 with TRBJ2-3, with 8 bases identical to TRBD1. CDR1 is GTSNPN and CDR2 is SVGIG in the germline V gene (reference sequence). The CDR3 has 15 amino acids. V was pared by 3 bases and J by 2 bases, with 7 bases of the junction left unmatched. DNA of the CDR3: TGTGCCTGGAGCAAAGGGACAGGTCTCACAGATACGCAGTATTTT. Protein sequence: CAWSKGTGLTDTQYF.

CDR3 sequence (DNA): TGTGCCAGCAGCGGAGGGGCGGGAGTCTACGAGCAGTACTTC. Protein: CASSGGAGVYEQYF. The genes are TRBV5-6 and TRBJ2-7; 7 bases are a match to TRBD2. Germline lookup yields CDR1 SGHDT and CDR2 YYEEEE. The CDR3 covers 14 residues. Trimming at V came to 4 bases and at J to 3 bases, leaving 7 bases not matched to a gene.

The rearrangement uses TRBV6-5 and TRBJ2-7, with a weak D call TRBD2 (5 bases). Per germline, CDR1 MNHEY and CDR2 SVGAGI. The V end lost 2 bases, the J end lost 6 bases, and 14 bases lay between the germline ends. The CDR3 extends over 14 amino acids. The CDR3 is CASSYGLASFEQYF. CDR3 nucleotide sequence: TGTGCCAGCAGTTACGGGCTAGCAAGTTTCGAGCAGTACTTC.

CDR3 nucleotide sequence: TGTGCCAGCAGCAAGCCCAGGGTCTCATACGAGCAGTACTTC. It specifies CASSKPRVSYEQYF. The chain recombines TRBV21-1 with TRBJ2-7; no check of the table's D call, TRBD1, against the DNA was made. TRBV21-1 constitutes a pseudogene. This CDR3 spans 14 amino acids.

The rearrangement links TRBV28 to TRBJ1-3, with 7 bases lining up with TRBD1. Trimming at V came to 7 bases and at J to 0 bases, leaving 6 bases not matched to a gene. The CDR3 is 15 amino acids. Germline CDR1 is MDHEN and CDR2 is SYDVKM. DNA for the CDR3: TGTGCCAGCAACTCAGGGGGACCCTCTGGAAACACCATATATTTT. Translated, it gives CASNSGGPSGNTIYF.

The CDR3 region has the DNA TGTGCCATCAGTGCCCAGTTCTCTGGGGCCAACGTCCTGACTTTC. It yields the protein CAISAQFSGANVLTF. The chain couples TRBV10-3 to TRBJ2-6, with unresolved D. CDR3 length: 15 amino acids. The V end was cut by 4 bases, the J end by 0 bases, with 7 bases between. CDR1 is ENHRY, CDR2 SYGVKD, per germline.

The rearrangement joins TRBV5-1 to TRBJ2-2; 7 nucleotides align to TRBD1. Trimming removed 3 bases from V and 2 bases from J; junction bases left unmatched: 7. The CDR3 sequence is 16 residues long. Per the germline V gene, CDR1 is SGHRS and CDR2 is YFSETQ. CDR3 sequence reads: CASSSLTGPNTGELFF. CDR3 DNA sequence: TGCGCCAGCAGCTCACTGACAGGGCCTAACACCGGGGAGCTGTTTTTT.

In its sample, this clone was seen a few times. The CDR3 DNA is TGCAGCGTTGGGGACGGACAGGGGATCTACGAGCAGTACTTC. As protein: CSVGDGQGIYEQYF. The chain uses TRBV29-1 and TRBJ2-7, with TRBD1 matching 9 bases. J was trimmed by 3 bases and V by 4 bases; bases with no gene match: 7. The CDR3 is made up of 14 amino acids. CDR1 and CDR2 (germline): SQVTM, ANQGSEA.

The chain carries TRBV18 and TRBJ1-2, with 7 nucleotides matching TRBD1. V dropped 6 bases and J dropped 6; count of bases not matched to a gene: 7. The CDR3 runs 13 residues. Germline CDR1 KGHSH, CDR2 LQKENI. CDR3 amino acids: CASSPDRDDGYTF. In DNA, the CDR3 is TGTGCCAGCTCTCCAGACAGGGATGATGGCTACACCTTC.

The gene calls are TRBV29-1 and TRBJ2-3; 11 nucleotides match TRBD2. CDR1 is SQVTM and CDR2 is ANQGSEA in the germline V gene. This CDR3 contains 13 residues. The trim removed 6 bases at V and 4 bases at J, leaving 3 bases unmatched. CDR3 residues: CSVDSGRADTQYF. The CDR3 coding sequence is TGCAGCGTAGATAGCGGGAGGGCAGATACGCAGTATTTT.

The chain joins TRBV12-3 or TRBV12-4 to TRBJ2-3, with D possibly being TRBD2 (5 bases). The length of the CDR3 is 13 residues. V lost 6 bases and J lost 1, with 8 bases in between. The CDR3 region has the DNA TGTGCCAGCAGGGACGGGGGCACAGATACGCAGTATTTT. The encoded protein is CASRDGGTDTQYF.

The CDR3 region has the DNA TGTGCCAGCGGGGACCTAGCGGGGTGGGAGACTAGCACAGATACGCAGTATTTT. It is translated as CASGDLAGWETSTDTQYF. The chain recombines TRBV2 with TRBJ2-3, with TRBD2 identical over 9 bases. From germline, CDR1 is SNHLY and CDR2 FYNNEI. The CDR3 loop spans 18 amino acids. The V gene end was trimmed by 8 bases and the J gene end by 0 bases; junction bases not matched to a gene: 15.

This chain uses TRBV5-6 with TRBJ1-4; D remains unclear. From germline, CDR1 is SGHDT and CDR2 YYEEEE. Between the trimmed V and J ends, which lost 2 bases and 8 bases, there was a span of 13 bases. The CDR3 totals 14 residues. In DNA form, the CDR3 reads TGTGCCAGCAGCTTCGAGATTGGTCCCGAAAAACTGTTTTTT. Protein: CASSFEIGPEKLFF.

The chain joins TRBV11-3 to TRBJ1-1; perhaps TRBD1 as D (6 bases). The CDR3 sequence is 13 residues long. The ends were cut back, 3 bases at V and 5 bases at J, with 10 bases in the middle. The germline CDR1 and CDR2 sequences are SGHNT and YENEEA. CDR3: CASSFGQSTEAFF. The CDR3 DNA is TGTGCCAGCAGCTTCGGACAGTCAACTGAAGCTTTCTTT.

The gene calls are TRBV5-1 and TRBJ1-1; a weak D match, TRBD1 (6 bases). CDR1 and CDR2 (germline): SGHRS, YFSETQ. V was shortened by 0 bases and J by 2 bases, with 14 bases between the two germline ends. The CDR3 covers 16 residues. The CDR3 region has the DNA TGCGCCAGCAGCTTGGGCGGGGGCGAGATTAACACTGAAGCTTTCTTT. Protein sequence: CASSLGGGEINTEAFF.

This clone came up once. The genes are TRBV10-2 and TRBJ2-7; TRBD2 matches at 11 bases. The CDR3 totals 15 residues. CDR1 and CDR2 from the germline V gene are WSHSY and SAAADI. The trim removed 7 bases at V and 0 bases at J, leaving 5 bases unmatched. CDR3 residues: CASNLAGGNSYEQYF. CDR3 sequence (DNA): TGCGCCAGCAACCTAGCGGGGGGCAACTCCTACGAGCAGTACTTC.

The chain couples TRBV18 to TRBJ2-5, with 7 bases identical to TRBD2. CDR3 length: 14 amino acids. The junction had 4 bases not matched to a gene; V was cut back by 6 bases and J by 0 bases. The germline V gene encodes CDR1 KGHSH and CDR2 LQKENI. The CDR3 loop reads CASSRSGDQETQYF. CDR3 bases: TGTGCCAGCTCCCGGAGCGGGGACCAAGAGACCCAGTACTTC.